The 20 T cell receptor beta chains in this list originate from one sample, sequenced in a study of T-cell memory formation after mild COVID-19. From the 5' RACE reads, TCRdb called clonotypes with MiXCR, one entry per CDR3 protein. Among under 250,000 distinct CDR3 sequences listed, over 9% were seen once. Sequencing input: PBMCs or a T cell subset sorted from them (not recorded which). The receptors come from a man between 18 and 29 years old who had mild COVID-19 (a few samples of this study predate the infection). Cell type and time point are not known.

The chain has TRBV5-1 and TRBJ2-5; unclear D gene. Germline CDR1 reads SGHRS; CDR2 reads YFSETQ. CDR3 length equals 13 residues. V lost 1 base to trimming and J lost 5 bases, with 9 bases between them. The CDR3 bases are TGCGCCAGCAGCTTGTCATCTCGGGAGACCCAGTACTTC. Translating it yields CASSLSSRETQYF.

This clonotype was detected a few times. This sequence joins TRBV12-3 or TRBV12-4 and TRBJ2-5; maybe TRBD1 (5 bases). The V gene lost 5 bases and the J gene lost 4 bases, with 17 bases spanning the gap. The CDR3 extends over 15 amino acids. The CDR3 is CASSPGSYIGETQYF. In nucleotides, the CDR3 is TGTGCCAGCAGTCCAGGGTCCTACATAGGAGAGACCCAGTACTTC.

This clonotype was observed a few times. The chain couples TRBV5-6 to TRBJ2-1; TRBD1 agrees at 7 bases. The V gene end was trimmed by 3 bases and the J gene end by 9 bases; junction bases not matched to a gene: 6. In germline, CDR1 is SGHDT, CDR2 YYEEEE. This CDR3 spans 13 amino acids. CDR3 sequence reads: CASSSQGWVEQFF. The DNA of the CDR3 is TGTGCCAGCAGCTCACAGGGGTGGGTTGAGCAGTTCTTC.

This rearrangement joins TRBV7-2 to TRBJ2-7, with 10 bases that match TRBD2. Losses at the gene ends were 5 bases for V and 2 bases for J; bases not matched to a gene: 6. The V gene's germline CDR1 is SGHTA and CDR2 FQGNSA. The CDR3 has 15 residues. In nucleotides, the CDR3 is TGTGCCAGCAGCCAGCTAGCGGGGGCTACCTACGAGCAGTACTTC. It specifies CASSQLAGATYEQYF.

V and J are TRBV5-1 and TRBJ2-5; D is undetermined. CDR1 and CDR2 from the germline V gene are SGHRS and YFSETQ. The CDR3 runs 13 residues. With 4 bases removed from V and 5 bases from J, the gap between germline ends came to 12 bases. As DNA, the CDR3 is TGCGCCAGCAGCCAAGAACCCTCGGAGACCCAGTACTTC. Translating it yields CASSQEPSETQYF.

Only a few counts were recorded for this clonotype. The J gene is TRBJ1-6, the V gene TRBV5-6; 10 nucleotides agree with TRBD1. This CDR3 has 16 residues. Trimming cost V 4 bases and J 5 bases; bases outside gene matches: 6. CDR1 and CDR2 from the germline V gene are SGHDT and YYEEEE. The CDR3: CASSLDRGRDNSPLHF. The CDR3, as DNA: TGTGCCAGCAGCCTGGACAGGGGGAGAGATAATTCACCCCTCCACTTT.

The gene calls are TRBV29-1 and TRBJ2-3; no clear D. Germline loops: CDR1 SQVTM, CDR2 ANQGSEA. The CDR3 spans 13 residues. With 7 bases removed from V and 1 base from J, the gap between germline ends came to 12 bases. This chain's CDR3 is CSAAEQGTDTQYF. CDR3 in DNA: TGCAGCGCGGCGGAGCAGGGCACAGATACGCAGTATTTT.

This chain links TRBV7-9 with TRBJ1-1; D is undetermined. CDR3 length equals 14 residues. V was clipped by 3 bases and J by 6 bases, with 14 bases between them. The V gene's germline CDR1 is SEHNR and CDR2 FQNEAQ (reference sequence). Written as DNA, the CDR3 is TGTGCCAGCAGCTTTAGTCAGGTGCCCGCTGAAGCTTTCTTT. Residues: CASSFSQVPAEAFF.

Ten or more counts support this clonotype. The rearrangement uses TRBV7-3 and TRBJ2-1; D is undetermined. CDR1 and CDR2 from the germline V gene are SGHTA and FQGTGA. CDR3 length: 14 amino acids. V was shortened by 5 bases and J by 4 bases, with 12 bases between the two germline ends. The CDR3 DNA sequence: TGTGCCAGCAGCCCCGACGGATTTTACAATGAGCAGTTCTTC. Encoded protein: CASSPDGFYNEQFF.

Many counts were recorded for this clonotype. This chain connects TRBV5-6 to TRBJ2-6, with TRBD2 as a possible D gene (6 bases). V dropped 4 bases and J dropped 0 bases, with 8 bases sitting between them. Germline V gene sequence: CDR1 SGHDT, CDR2 YYEEEE. CDR3 length: 15 residues. The CDR3 reads CASSTDYSGANVLTF. CDR3 nucleotides: TGTGCCAGCAGCACGGACTACTCTGGGGCCAACGTCCTGACTTTC.

The chain combines TRBV4-1 with TRBJ2-7, with D possibly matching TRBD2 (5 bases). Germline V gives CDR1 MGHRA, CDR2 YSYEKL. This CDR3 region has 13 residues. Trimming cost V 4 bases and J 0 bases, with 7 bases left between them. This CDR3 is CASSPGDSYEQYV. The CDR3 region has the DNA TGCGCCAGCAGCCCCGGGGACTCCTACGAGCAGTACGTC.

This clonotype was found a few times. CDR3 bases: TGTGCCAGCAGGGGTTTTGGGCCGAGGGGTCCAGATACGCAGTATTTT. Its protein product is CASRGFGPRGPDTQYF. The chain is built from TRBV12-3 or TRBV12-4 and TRBJ2-3; D may be TRBD1 or TRBD2 (5 bases each). V lost 6 bases and J lost 4, with 20 bases in between. The CDR3 extends over 16 amino acids.

CDR3 in DNA: TGTGCCAGCAGCCGCTTGGACAGGGACACCGGGGAGCTGTTTTTT. Translation gives CASSRLDRDTGELFF. The J gene is TRBJ2-2, the V gene TRBV4-2, with 8 bases lining up with TRBD1. Germline values: CDR1 LGHNA, CDR2 YNFKEQ. This CDR3 contains 15 residues. V lost 4 bases, J lost 3 bases, and 4 bases stayed unmatched.

This clonotype was observed a handful of times. The chain recombines TRBV5-4 with TRBJ1-4; TRBD1 might be the D (6 bases). This CDR3 spans 15 amino acids. Trimming cost V 0 bases and J 0 bases, with 6 bases left between them. Germline CDR1 and CDR2: SGHNT and YYREEE (reference sequence). For the CDR3, the DNA is TGTGCCAGCAGCTTGGAGGGGGCAACTAATGAAAAACTGTTTTTT. This translates into CASSLEGATNEKLFF.

The chain has TRBV6-1 and TRBJ1-6; D unclear. V lost 4 bases, J lost 7 bases, and 14 bases lay in between. CDR3 length: 15 amino acids. Germline CDR1 and CDR2: MNHNS and SASEGT. The CDR3 spells CASSASTRRNSPLHF. CDR3 in DNA: TGTGCCAGCAGTGCTTCGACCAGAAGGAATTCACCCCTCCACTTT.

This clonotype occurred many times. This chain uses TRBV5-1 with TRBJ2-5; 7 bases map to TRBD2. Germline CDR1 reads SGHRS; CDR2 reads YFSETQ. The CDR3 extends over 15 amino acids. V lost 0 bases and J lost 3; bases outside the gene matches: 5. This CDR3 reads CASSLEGLAEETQYF. CDR3 bases: TGCGCCAGCAGCTTGGAGGGTCTAGCGGAAGAGACCCAGTACTTC.

J is TRBJ2-3 and V is TRBV20-1, with a possible D match to TRBD1 (5 bases). The V gene lost 6 bases and the J gene lost 7 bases, with 23 bases spanning the gap. The CDR3 has 15 residues. Per germline, CDR1 DFQATT and CDR2 SNEGSKA (reference sequence). The CDR3 DNA follows: TGCAGTGCCCTGATTCAGGGCCTCTCTCCTCATACGCAGTATTTT. Translated: CSALIQGLSPHTQYF.

In its sample, this clonotype was seen a few times. The V gene is TRBV20-1, the J gene TRBJ2-3; D possibly uses TRBD1 or TRBD2 (5 bases each). Per germline, CDR1 DFQATT and CDR2 SNEGSKA (reference sequence). V was pared by 0 bases and J by 8 bases, with 9 bases between. The CDR3 has 12 amino acids. In DNA form, the CDR3 reads TGCAGTGCTAGAGAGGTTGGGGGTACGCAGTATTTT. Translated, it gives CSAREVGGTQYF.

This clonotype was found a few times. This CDR3 reads CASSFGELNSPLHF. CDR3 coding DNA: TGTGCCAGCAGTTTCGGGGAACTGAATTCACCCCTCCACTTT. The chain links TRBV12-3 or TRBV12-4 to TRBJ1-6, with D unresolved. Trimming stripped 3 bases from V and 7 bases from J, with 10 bases between. CDR3 size: 14 residues.

The table lists this clonotype with a few counts. The J gene is TRBJ2-5, the V gene TRBV10-1; D is ambiguous. The germline V gene has CDR1 WNHNN and CDR2 SYGVQD (reference sequence). Trimming shortened V by 6 bases and J by 0 bases, and 5 bases separated the two germline ends. The CDR3 consists of 12 residues. The CDR3 DNA is TGCGCCAGCAGGGATGACCAAGAGACCCAGTACTTC. It yields the protein CASRDDQETQYF.